This is a list of T cell receptor beta chains from one sample in a study of OX40 agonist ivuxolimab in advanced cancers. Profiled with immunoSEQ multiplex PCR; TCRdb holds only in-frame clones, not every one. The sample includes thousands of clones, about 80% of them seen just once. The source material was CD4+ or CD8+ T cells sorted from blood, sampled in a trial of the OX40 agonist ivuxolimab. The source of these receptors is an adult with an advanced solid tumor such as melanoma, head and neck, liver or kidney cancer. Both conserved end residues are part of each CDR3. D genes are given only for firm matches. Not every row has a clone size; where given, it reads once, few, many or a size class.

V gene: TRBV6-5; J gene: TRBJ2-7; clone size: -; CDR3 length: 15; D gene: -; CDR3 DNA: TGTGCCAGCAGTTACTCGACACAGGGGGGGGACGAGCAGTACTTC; CDR3 protein: CASSYSTQGGDEQYF
V gene: TRBV6-1; J gene: TRBJ2-5; clone size: -; CDR3 length: 14; D gene: TRBD1; CDR3 DNA: TGTGCCAGCAGCGGACAGGGGGCTGAAGAGACCCAGTACTTC; CDR3 protein: CASSGQGAEETQYF
V gene: TRBV11-2; J gene: TRBJ2-1; clone size: few; CDR3 length: 13; D gene: -; CDR3 DNA: TGTGCCAGCAGCTTAGAGGTTATCGGTGAGCAGTTCTTC; CDR3 protein: CASSLEVIGEQFF
V gene: TRBV7-2; J gene: TRBJ1-1; clone size: -; CDR3 length: 16; D gene: TRBD1; CDR3 DNA: TGTGCCAGCAGCGCCCGGGACAGGGGGCCCCTGACGGAAGCTTTCTTT; CDR3 protein: CASSARDRGPLTEAFF
V gene: TRBV19; J gene: TRBJ2-7; clone size: -; CDR3 length: 14; D gene: TRBD1; CDR3 DNA: TGTGCCAGTAGTATGGGACAGACGTTTTACGAGCAGTACTTC; CDR3 protein: CASSMGQTFYEQYF
V gene: TRBV18; J gene: TRBJ2-1; clone size: few; CDR3 length: 12; D gene: -; CDR3 DNA: TGTGCCAGCTCAGCCGGGAGCCCTGAGCAGTTCTTC; CDR3 protein: CASSAGSPEQFF
V gene: TRBV9; J gene: TRBJ1-4; clone size: -; CDR3 length: 14; D gene: -; CDR3 DNA: TGTGCCAGCAGCGAGAGCGGGGGGCATGAAAAACTGTTTTTT; CDR3 protein: CASSESGGHEKLFF
V gene: TRBV2; J gene: TRBJ2-7; clone size: -; CDR3 length: 14; D gene: TRBD1; CDR3 DNA: TGTGCCAGCAGTGTGGGGACAGGGGTCTACGAGCAGTACTTC; CDR3 protein: CASSVGTGVYEQYF
V gene: TRBV6-4; J gene: TRBJ2-1; clone size: few; CDR3 length: 15; D gene: -; CDR3 DNA: TGTGCCAGCAGTGACTCTAGCGGCTCCTACAATGAGCAGTTCTTC; CDR3 protein: CASSDSSGSYNEQFF
V gene: TRBV6-1; J gene: TRBJ2-3; clone size: -; CDR3 length: 15; D gene: TRBD2; CDR3 DNA: TGTGCCAGCAGATCAGGACTAGCGGGGACAGATACGCAGTATTTT; CDR3 protein: CASRSGLAGTDTQYF
V gene: TRBV6-5; J gene: TRBJ2-5; clone size: -; CDR3 length: 11; D gene: -; CDR3 DNA: TGTGCCAGCAGTGAAGCTACGACCCAGTACTTC; CDR3 protein: CASSEATTQYF
V gene: TRBV2; J gene: TRBJ2-7; clone size: -; CDR3 length: 13; D gene: -; CDR3 DNA: TGTGCCAGCAGGGGAGGGGGCGCGTCCGAGCAGTACTTC; CDR3 protein: CASRGGGASEQYF
V gene: TRBV27; J gene: TRBJ2-1; clone size: -; CDR3 length: 17; D gene: TRBD2; CDR3 DNA: TGTGCCAGCAGTTTATCGTATCCCGGGGGGTCCTACAATGAGCAGTTCTTC; CDR3 protein: CASSLSYPGGSYNEQFF
V gene: TRBV2; J gene: TRBJ2-1; clone size: -; CDR3 length: 14; D gene: -; CDR3 DNA: TGTGCCAGCAGTGTGGGGGGTATGGGCAATGAGCAGTTCTTC; CDR3 protein: CASSVGGMGNEQFF
V gene: TRBV6-5; J gene: TRBJ1-1; clone size: -; CDR3 length: 13; D gene: -; CDR3 DNA: TGTGCCAGCTCATGGACGGAGAACACTGAAGCTTTCTTT; CDR3 protein: CASSWTENTEAFF
V gene: TRBV7-9; J gene: TRBJ2-2; clone size: once; CDR3 length: 19; D gene: TRBD1; CDR3 DNA: TGTGCCAGCAGGTCCGGGCTGCTGACAGGGGGCGCGAACACCGGGGAGCTGTTTTTT; CDR3 protein: CASRSGLLTGGANTGELFF
V gene: TRBV29-1; J gene: TRBJ1-2; clone size: -; CDR3 length: 13; D gene: -; CDR3 DNA: TGCAGCTCTTACAGCCTGACAGCTTATGGCTACACCTTC; CDR3 protein: CSSYSLTAYGYTF
V gene: TRBV27; J gene: TRBJ2-1; clone size: -; CDR3 length: 17; D gene: TRBD1; CDR3 DNA: TGTGCCAGCAGTTTCTACCCCGGACAGGGGGCCTACAATGAGCAGTTCTTC; CDR3 protein: CASSFYPGQGAYNEQFF
V gene: TRBV27; J gene: TRBJ2-1; clone size: once; CDR3 length: 13; D gene: TRBD1; CDR3 DNA: TGTGCCAGCAGTTTGGGGACAGGGAATGAGCAGTTCTTC; CDR3 protein: CASSLGTGNEQFF
V gene: TRBV27; J gene: TRBJ2-2; clone size: -; CDR3 length: 15; D gene: TRBD2; CDR3 DNA: TGTGCCAGCTATGGGACTAGCGGGGGAACCGGGGAGCTGTTTTTT; CDR3 protein: CASYGTSGGTGELFF
V gene: TRBV9; J gene: TRBJ2-2; clone size: -; CDR3 length: 15; D gene: TRBD1; CDR3 DNA: TGTGCCAGCAGCGGGACAGGGGTGAACACCGGGGAGCTGTTTTTT; CDR3 protein: CASSGTGVNTGELFF
V gene: TRBV5-4; J gene: TRBJ1-4; clone size: few; CDR3 length: 15; D gene: TRBD1; CDR3 DNA: TGTGCCAGCAGCTCCCCGGGACAGCCTAATGAAAAACTGTTTTTT; CDR3 protein: CASSSPGQPNEKLFF
V gene: TRBV6-5; J gene: TRBJ1-1; clone size: -; CDR3 length: 14; D gene: -; CDR3 DNA: TGTGCCAGCGGGGATTATCCCATGAACACTGAAGCTTTCTTT; CDR3 protein: CASGDYPMNTEAFF
V gene: TRBV29-1; J gene: TRBJ2-7; clone size: -; CDR3 length: 14; D gene: -; CDR3 DNA: TGCAGCGTTGATGGGGCAGGGGGGCTCTACGAGCAGTACTTC; CDR3 protein: CSVDGAGGLYEQYF
V gene: TRBV6-4; J gene: TRBJ2-3; clone size: -; CDR3 length: 16; D gene: TRBD2; CDR3 DNA: TGTGCCAGCAGTCCAGACGGCGGGGGGCGGGGAGATACGCAGTATTTT; CDR3 protein: CASSPDGGGRGDTQYF
V gene: TRBV5-6; J gene: TRBJ1-1; clone size: once; CDR3 length: 17; D gene: TRBD1; CDR3 DNA: TGTGCCAGCAGTTCCGAACCTTTTACAGGGGGCAGGACTGAAGCTTTCTTT; CDR3 protein: CASSSEPFTGGRTEAFF
V gene: TRBV5-4; J gene: TRBJ1-6; clone size: -; CDR3 length: 17; D gene: TRBD1; CDR3 DNA: TGTGCCAGCAGCTTGGAGGGGGCGTATAGCAGTAATTCACCCCTCCACTTT; CDR3 protein: CASSLEGAYSSNSPLHF
V gene: TRBV4-3; J gene: TRBJ2-3; clone size: -; CDR3 length: 22; D gene: -; CDR3 DNA: TGCGCCAGCAGCCAAGATCAGCTTTGGTCCCCCCCTGATGCGGGGTTTACAGATACGCAGTATTTT; CDR3 protein: CASSQDQLWSPPDAGFTDTQYF
V gene: TRBV7-8; J gene: TRBJ2-1; clone size: -; CDR3 length: 14; D gene: -; CDR3 DNA: TGTGCCAGCAGCTCCGAGGGGCCTCACAGTGAGCAGTTCTTC; CDR3 protein: CASSSEGPHSEQFF
V gene: TRBV6-4; J gene: TRBJ2-3; clone size: -; CDR3 length: 16; D gene: TRBD2; CDR3 DNA: TGTGCCAGCAGTGACTCGGTTGCGGGGGGCACAGATACGCAGTATTTT; CDR3 protein: CASSDSVAGGTDTQYF
V gene: TRBV5-1; J gene: TRBJ1-3; clone size: -; CDR3 length: 16; D gene: -; CDR3 DNA: TGCGCCAGCAGCTTGGCCCCGGCCAACTCTGGAAACACCATATATTTT; CDR3 protein: CASSLAPANSGNTIYF
V gene: TRBV4-1; J gene: TRBJ2-7; clone size: medium-sized; CDR3 length: 13; D gene: -; CDR3 DNA: TGCGCCAGCAGCCAAGAAGCCGCGGGAGAGCAGTACTTC; CDR3 protein: CASSQEAAGEQYF
V gene: TRBV30; J gene: TRBJ1-6; clone size: -; CDR3 length: 14; D gene: -; CDR3 DNA: TGTGCTTGGACTAACGGCCTCTATAATTCACCCCTCCACTTT; CDR3 protein: CAWTNGLYNSPLHF
V gene: TRBV6-4; J gene: TRBJ2-2; clone size: -; CDR3 length: 14; D gene: -; CDR3 DNA: TGTGCCAGCCAAGAAGAGGGTGGCACCGGGGAGCTGTTTTTT; CDR3 protein: CASQEEGGTGELFF
V gene: TRBV7-2; J gene: TRBJ1-1; clone size: -; CDR3 length: 16; D gene: -; CDR3 DNA: TGTGCCAGCAGCTTAGGTCCCAGATACATGAACACTGAAGCTTTCTTT; CDR3 protein: CASSLGPRYMNTEAFF
V gene: TRBV7-3; J gene: TRBJ2-4; clone size: medium-sized; CDR3 length: 13; D gene: -; CDR3 DNA: TGTGCCAGCAGCTTAAAGGTCCGAGACATTCAGTACTTC; CDR3 protein: CASSLKVRDIQYF
V gene: TRBV2; J gene: TRBJ1-2; clone size: -; CDR3 length: 13; D gene: -; CDR3 DNA: TGTGCCAGCAGAGGGGGGGTAGGGACCGGCTACACCTTC; CDR3 protein: CASRGGVGTGYTF
V gene: TRBV9; J gene: TRBJ1-3; clone size: -; CDR3 length: 15; D gene: -; CDR3 DNA: TGTGCCAGCAGCGTAGGAGGGAACTCTGGAAACACCATATATTTT; CDR3 protein: CASSVGGNSGNTIYF
V gene: TRBV5-1; J gene: TRBJ2-5; clone size: once; CDR3 length: 15; D gene: TRBD1; CDR3 DNA: TGCGCCAGCAGCTCCGGACAGGGCAGTCCAAAGACCCAGTACTTC; CDR3 protein: CASSSGQGSPKTQYF
V gene: TRBV11-3; J gene: TRBJ2-2; clone size: -; CDR3 length: 17; D gene: -; CDR3 DNA: TGTGCCAGCAGCTTAGATTTGTCAGATGGCCCCACCGGGGAGCTGTTTTTT; CDR3 protein: CASSLDLSDGPTGELFF
V gene: TRBV2; J gene: TRBJ2-7; clone size: few; CDR3 length: 16; D gene: -; CDR3 DNA: TGTGCCAGCAGTGAAGGGGTCGGGATCGGGTTGCGCGAGCAGTACTTC; CDR3 protein: CASSEGVGIGLREQYF
V gene: TRBV5-4; J gene: TRBJ2-5; clone size: -; CDR3 length: 13; D gene: -; CDR3 DNA: TGTGCCAGCAGCTTGGAGGGGGGAGAGACCCAGTACTTC; CDR3 protein: CASSLEGGETQYF
V gene: TRBV6-5; J gene: TRBJ1-3; clone size: -; CDR3 length: 12; D gene: -; CDR3 DNA: TGTGCCAGCACCCACACTGGAAACACCATATATTTT; CDR3 protein: CASTHTGNTIYF
V gene: TRBV21-1; J gene: TRBJ2-6; clone size: -; CDR3 length: 17; D gene: -; CDR3 DNA: TGTGCCAGCAGCAGGGGCAGATTAAACTCTGGGGCCAACGTCCTGACTTTC; CDR3 protein: CASSRGRLNSGANVLTF
V gene: TRBV27; J gene: TRBJ1-2; clone size: few; CDR3 length: 15; D gene: -; CDR3 DNA: TGTGCCAGCAGTCAAAAGGCCCGGAGAAACTATGGCTACACCTTC; CDR3 protein: CASSQKARRNYGYTF
V gene: TRBV7-9; J gene: TRBJ2-7; clone size: -; CDR3 length: 13; D gene: -; CDR3 DNA: TGTGCCAGCAGCCCCCGGGAGAATTACGAGCAGTACTTC; CDR3 protein: CASSPRENYEQYF
V gene: TRBV21-1; J gene: TRBJ2-1; clone size: -; CDR3 length: 15; D gene: -; CDR3 DNA: TGTGCCAGCAGCCCCAGGGGGCCCACCTACAATGAGCAGTTCTTC; CDR3 protein: CASSPRGPTYNEQFF
V gene: TRBV19; J gene: TRBJ2-7; clone size: once; CDR3 length: 16; D gene: -; CDR3 DNA: TGTGCCAGTAGTATTACCCTTATAAGGGGATTATACGAGCAGTACTTC; CDR3 protein: CASSITLIRGLYEQYF
V gene: TRBV9; J gene: TRBJ1-2; clone size: -; CDR3 length: 15; D gene: TRBD1; CDR3 DNA: TGTGCCAGCAGCATCACAGGGGGCGCCTCCTATGGCTACACCTTC; CDR3 protein: CASSITGGASYGYTF
V gene: TRBV13; J gene: TRBJ2-1; clone size: -; CDR3 length: 16; D gene: -; CDR3 DNA: TGTGCCAGCAGCTTAGGCCTCTTAGATCCCCACAATGAGCAGTTCTTC; CDR3 protein: CASSLGLLDPHNEQFF